These 23 T cell receptor beta chains came from one sample sequenced in a study of human T cells and chemical hapten exposure. TCRdb re-called the RACE reads through MiXCR, storing one row per CDR3 protein. This sample carries about 260,000 distinct CDR3 sequences, approximately 8.6% of them seen once, and the ten largest clones take under 2.5%. Sample time point: pre-sensitization, week 0. Regarding treatment: therapeutic diphenylcyclopropenone sensitization with weekly scalp DPC. Material: whole blood, obtained in connection with sensitization to the hapten diphenylcyclopropenone (DPC). Every receptor here comes from a woman aged 40 to 55 with alopecia areata. Some clones in this sample may be carry-over from other donors' samples.

The chain joins TRBV6-2 or TRBV6-3 to TRBJ2-1, with a possible D match to TRBD1 (7 bases). The CDR3 is made up of 14 amino acids. The V gene's germline CDR1 is MNHEY and CDR2 SVGEGT. With 6 bases removed from V and 7 bases from J, the gap between germline ends came to 16 bases. This CDR3 reads CASRQGGAVNEQFF. In DNA, the CDR3 is TGTGCCAGCAGGCAGGGGGGAGCGGTAAATGAGCAGTTCTTC.

V gene TRBV18 combines with J gene TRBJ2-5, with unresolved D. Germline CDR1 reads KGHSH; CDR2 reads LQKENI. V lost 5 bases and J 3 bases, leaving 7 bases between the germline ends. This CDR3 has 12 residues. The CDR3 here is CASSDLKETQYF. CDR3 sequence (DNA): TGTGCCAGCTCAGATCTCAAAGAGACCCAGTACTTC. Drawing the rest from reference TRBV18 and TRBJ2-5, the complete variable domain is NAGVMQNPRHLVRRRGQEARLRCSPMKGHSHVYWYRQLPEEGLKFMVYLQKENIIDESGMPKERFSAEFPKEGPSILRIQQVVRGDSAAYFCASSDLKETQYFGPGTRLLVL.

Remarks on this clonotype: A read error may account for a junction end that differs from germline. The chain recombines TRBV12-3 or TRBV12-4 with TRBJ2-3, with TRBD2 matching over 9 bases. The length of the CDR3 is 12 residues. CDR3 bases: TGTGCCAGCAGCAAAGAGGGGACTAGCCACAATTTT. As protein: CASSKEGTSHNF.

V gene TRBV11-2 combines with J gene TRBJ2-4; TRBD1 or TRBD2 may be the D gene (5 bases each). The germline V and J ends were trimmed by 1 base and 6 bases, with 13 bases remaining between them. In germline, CDR1 is SGHAT, CDR2 FQNNGV. The CDR3 consists of 15 residues. In DNA form, the CDR3 reads TGTGCCAGCAGCTTAGCCGGGACCCTGGGAAACATTCAGTACTTC. Protein sequence: CASSLAGTLGNIQYF.

Ten or more counts support this clonotype. This sequence joins TRBV5-5 and TRBJ2-7; 10 positions match TRBD2. Per germline, CDR1 SGHKS and CDR2 YYEKEE (reference sequence). This CDR3 has 14 amino acids. Trimming at V came to 1 base and at J to 7 bases, leaving 5 bases not matched to a gene. CDR3 residues: CASSLTSGTREQYF. CDR3 sequence (DNA): TGTGCCAGCAGCTTGACTAGCGGGACGCGGGAGCAGTACTTC.

This chain uses TRBV12-3 or TRBV12-4 with TRBJ1-2; perhaps TRBD1 as D (5 bases). The CDR3 contains 14 residues. The V and J ends lost 6 bases and 4 bases respectively, with 15 bases between them. CDR3 amino acids: CASSQDRGPYGYTF. The CDR3 nucleotides are TGTGCCAGCAGCCAGGACCGGGGCCCCTATGGCTACACCTTC.

Worth noting for this clonotype: The junction departs from germline at one end; a sequencing error may be responsible. The chain is built from TRBV12-3 or TRBV12-4 and TRBJ1-6; TRBD1 aligns across 8 bases. The CDR3 runs to 14 residues. The CDR3 nucleotides are TGTGCCAGCAGTGACAGGGGCTATCATTCACCCCTCCACTTT. It specifies CASSDRGYHSPLHF.

This clonotype was counted only a few times. The CDR3 DNA is TGTGCCAGCAGTTACTCGGGGACAGGGGTTCCCTACGAGCAGTACTTC. It is translated as CASSYSGTGVPYEQYF. The rearrangement joins TRBV6-5 to TRBJ2-7, with 10 bases matching TRBD1. The CDR3 totals 16 residues. V lost 0 bases to trimming and J lost 2 bases; unmatched junction nucleotides: 4. Per germline, CDR1 MNHEY and CDR2 SVGAGI.

This chain joins TRBV12-3 or TRBV12-4 and TRBJ2-1; 7 positions agree with TRBD2. V lost 3 bases and J lost 8; bases outside the gene matches: 4. This CDR3 has 13 residues. The CDR3 DNA reads TGTGCCAGCAGTTTGGGAGGGAGAGATGAGCAGTTCTTC. Protein sequence: CASSLGGRDEQFF.

The gene calls are TRBV7-8 and TRBJ2-3, with TRBD2 matching over 14 bases. This CDR3 contains 16 residues. Trimming cost V 4 bases and J 1 base; bases outside gene matches: 1. Germline V gives CDR1 SGHVS, CDR2 FQNEAQ. DNA of the CDR3: TGTGCCAGCAGCTGGGGACTAGCGGGAGGCACAGATACGCAGTATTTT. Residues: CASSWGLAGGTDTQYF.

The chain has TRBV29-1 and TRBJ2-1; D call uncertain. Germline V gives CDR1 SQVTM, CDR2 ANQGSEA. V shed 4 bases and J shed 10 bases, with 17 bases lying between them. The CDR3 runs 13 residues. CDR3 protein: CSVVFPGSWEQFF. CDR3 coding DNA: TGCAGCGTTGTATTTCCCGGTTCGTGGGAGCAGTTCTTC.

DNA for the CDR3: TGTGCCAGCCGTCCACGAATCTCGGATATGGTTTATACGCAGTATTTT. Its protein product is CASRPRISDMVYTQYF. V and J are TRBV6-5 and TRBJ2-3; D uncertain. The CDR3 extends over 16 amino acids. Trimming removed 8 bases from V and 7 bases from J, with 25 bases in between. The germline V gene encodes CDR1 MNHEY and CDR2 SVGAGI.

The sample holds a few counts of this clonotype. J is TRBJ1-2 and V is TRBV5-1; 7 bases line up with TRBD1. Germline-derived CDR1 and CDR2 are SGHRS and YFSETQ. Trimming removed 0 bases from V and 4 bases from J; junction bases left unmatched: 3. The CDR3 sequence is 14 residues long. The chain's CDR3 is CASSLAPGGYGYTF. The CDR3 DNA follows: TGCGCCAGCAGCTTGGCCCCAGGGGGCTATGGCTACACCTTC.

The table lists this clonotype with many counts. This rearrangement joins TRBV9 to TRBJ2-7; maybe TRBD2 (6 bases). V was pared by 3 bases and J by 5 bases, with 18 bases between. The CDR3 totals 15 residues. Per germline, CDR1 SGDLS and CDR2 YYNGEE. In DNA form, the CDR3 reads TGTGCCAGCAGCGAATTAGCGGATTCGCACCACGAGCAGTACTTC. Its translation: CASSELADSHHEQYF.

There are a few counts of this clonotype. V usage is TRBV15 and J usage is TRBJ2-5; TRBD2 matches 13 bases. The CDR3 consists of 17 residues. Germline trimming cut 6 bases from V and 4 bases from J; bases unmatched to any gene: 11. CDR1 and CDR2 (germline): LNHNV, YYDKDF (reference sequence). The DNA of the CDR3 is TGTGCCACCAGTGAGGGACTAGCGGGATCGCCCGTAGAGACCCAGTACTTC. Amino acid sequence: CATSEGLAGSPVETQYF.

The rearrangement uses TRBV2 and TRBJ2-1, with D maybe TRBD2 (6 bases). Germline V gene data show CDR1 as SNHLY and CDR2 as FYNNEI. V dropped 2 bases and J dropped 0 bases, with 14 bases sitting between them. The CDR3 totals 17 residues. The chain's CDR3 is CASSESIRGSSYNEQFF. The CDR3 DNA reads TGTGCCAGCAGTGAAAGCATTCGGGGGAGCTCCTACAATGAGCAGTTCTTC.

This clonotype has only a few counts. The chain links TRBV6-2 or TRBV6-3 to TRBJ2-7, with 7 bases matching TRBD2. V dropped 0 bases and J dropped 2; count of bases not matched to a gene: 4. This CDR3 spans 15 amino acids. In germline, CDR1 is MNHEY, CDR2 SVGEGT. DNA of the CDR3: TGTGCCAGCAGTTACTCAGCGGGGCCCGCCTACGAGCAGTACTTC. Translation gives CASSYSAGPAYEQYF.

This clonotype was found many times. V usage is TRBV5-1 and J usage is TRBJ1-3, with D maybe TRBD1 (5 bases). V was shortened by 4 bases and J by 2 bases, with 10 bases between the two germline ends. CDR3 length equals 14 residues. The V gene's germline CDR1 is SGHRS and CDR2 YFSETQ. The chain's CDR3 is CASSITGTGNTIYF. In DNA, the CDR3 is TGCGCCAGCAGCATTACAGGCACTGGAAACACCATATATTTT.

The chain is built from TRBV29-1 and TRBJ2-5, with unresolved D. V was clipped by 1 base and J by 6 bases, with 12 bases between them. The CDR3 is 13 amino acids. Germline assignment: CDR1 SQVTM and CDR2 ANQGSEA. Here the CDR3 DNA reads TGCAGCGTTGAAGGTCTGTTTGGGAAGACCCAGTACTTC. Translation gives CSVEGLFGKTQYF.

Many counts were recorded for this clonotype. This sequence joins TRBV2 and TRBJ2-1, with 10 bases fitting TRBD2. The germline V gene encodes CDR1 SNHLY and CDR2 FYNNEI. CDR3 length equals 16 residues. The junction had 6 bases not matched to a gene; V was cut back by 4 bases and J by 3 bases. The CDR3 sequence is CASSGTSGGVYNEQFF. In nucleotides, the CDR3 is TGTGCCAGCAGTGGGACTAGCGGCGGGGTCTACAATGAGCAGTTCTTC.

The chain carries TRBV2 and TRBJ1-2; D call uncertain. V lost 6 bases and J lost 7, with 15 bases in between. This CDR3 is 13 amino acids long. Germline V gene sequence: CDR1 SNHLY, CDR2 FYNNEI. In DNA form, the CDR3 reads TGTGCCAGCAGAGGAATTATAGGAAGTGGCTACACCTTC. Amino acid sequence: CASRGIIGSGYTF.

This clonotype was observed at least ten times. The J gene is TRBJ1-1, the V gene TRBV12-3 or TRBV12-4; D gene uncertain. Trimming left V 6 bases short and J 1 base short, with 3 bases between. CDR3 length equals 11 residues. The CDR3 loop reads CASSQNTEAFF. The CDR3 DNA sequence: TGTGCCAGCAGCCAGAACACTGAAGCTTTCTTT.

This clonotype has just a few counts. The V call is TRBV27, the J call TRBJ2-7; TRBD2 matches 7 bases. The V and J ends lost 6 bases and 0 bases, in that order; junction bases with no gene match: 2. This CDR3 region has 13 residues. The V gene's germline CDR1 is MNHEY and CDR2 SMNVEV (reference sequence). The CDR3 region is CASRPGGSYEQYF. Written as DNA, the CDR3 is TGTGCCAGCAGGCCGGGGGGCTCCTACGAGCAGTACTTC.